This T cell receptor (beta chain) was identified during a study of cytomegalovirus exposure and HLA in healthy donors (TCRdb year 2017). Notes on the research overall: According to a later analysis, one platform produced both the 100 to 150 validation repertoires and the 700 or so repertoires of the first cohort. The study was designed to test whether signatures of past pathogen exposure could be identified by cataloging public T cell receptors. A separate validation cohort of about 110 different subjects was used in addition to the approximately 640-subject first cohort. High-throughput TCR immunosequencing, statistical association of individual TCRs with disease status, and machine learning were combined to predict cytomegalovirus infection status.

The donors were included in the validation cohort of over a hundred subjects, a group kept apart from the roughly 610-subject first cohort. The library was generated by the immunoSEQ multiplex PCR assay. As for the authors' bioinformatics: A statistical classification framework was built for diagnosing cytomegalovirus status from the catalog of TCR beta chain sequences. This immuneACCESS table, as held by TCRdb, lists in-frame sequences with V and J called but not all clones. Of the missing ones, under half trace to an unresolved V gene in checked studies; the others have no known cause. For V, J and clone size, that table is used; D and trimming come from the DNA. In this sample the table shows a few hundred thousand clones, around 85% of which occur a single time. Jointly, the top ten make up less than 1.2% of the sample. Turning to this clone: Its antigen is not yet known. No base quality values were provided; no much bigger clone lies one nucleotide off.

V was cut back by 4 bases and J by 0 bases, leaving a gap of 13 bases between them. The germline V gene encodes CDR1 SGHRS and CDR2 YFSETQ. The CDR3 goes from the cysteine to the phenylalanine over 15 residues. The entry retains the CDR3 DNA only, 45 bases that are in frame from base 1. Results and caveats for the whole study, not just this receptor: A later analysis lacked HLA typing for the validation cohort, so it scored co-occurrence in that cohort across all 120 or so repertoires. In vitro tests confirmed that three of the cytomegalovirus-associated TCR beta chains recognize cytomegalovirus antigens. The authors suggested that the approach could potentially be generalized to other disease states and immunological phenotypes. In a later analysis, TCRs clustered in the first cohort were found to also tend to co-occur in the 120 or so validation repertoires, with 85% to 95% of cluster scores above 0. A total of about 180 TCR beta chains were listed by the study as associated with cytomegalovirus. While some public TCRs were present in many individuals, most TCR sequences turned up only very rarely across donors. The classifier was reported to diagnose cytomegalovirus status with high specificity and sensitivity in both the original cohort and the validation cohort.

The chain is made from TRBV5-1 and TRBJ1-1; too little of a D gene remains to name it. This TCR was sampled from a woman aged 18-35 years in good health and CMV-seronegative. Sequencing was done on a sample of PBMCs. The CDR3 protein sequence reads: CASSAMGVMNTEAFF. The nucleotides are TGCGCCAGCAGCGCAATGGGAGTAATGAACACTGAAGCTTTCTTT.